This T cell receptor (beta chain) was recorded in a study of CD8+CD57+ T cells in acquired aplastic anemia. On the study more broadly: Sorted CD4+ and CD8+ cells gave a mean 3.2 ug DNA, range roughly 0.2 to 27.4 ug.

Individuals selected for sequencing had exhibited CD8+CD57+ cell expansion on flow cytometry. As a group, the patients uniformly had severe acquired aplastic anemia. This clonotype has ten or more counts. Its antigen is still unknown. General study points: Sharing between patients and controls was observed for around 30 CD8+ CDR3 sequences. Researchers reported that CD8+ Simpson's diversity was not significantly different in patients versus controls.

Genomic DNA, serving as template, underwent TCR beta VDJ and CDR3 profiling. MiXCR was run by TCRdb on the reads, yielding one entry per CDR3 protein. The sample holds 250,000 or so distinct CDR3 sequences; approximately 45% are singletons and the top ten take 7% to 9.5%. The sequence derives from a human donor with aplastic anemia. Input material: sorted CD4+, CD8+, or CD8+CD57+ T cells (not recorded which) from PBMCs.

The CDR3 loop reads CASSRGRGRDEQYF. CDR3 DNA: TGTGCCAGCAGCCGCGGGAGGGGGCGCGACGAGCAGTACTTC. The chain combines TRBV13 with TRBJ2-7; the match to TRBD2 covers 9 bases. The CDR3 covers 14 residues. CDR1 and CDR2 (germline): PRHDT, FYEKMQ (reference sequence). With 5 bases clipped from V and 5 bases from J, the junction kept 7 bases outside the gene matches.